This T cell receptor beta chain was sequenced during a study of spatial heterogeneity in lung cancer. Study background: Consistent detection of more beta-chain than alpha-chain sequences was observed.

The time point denotes: sample taken at primary tumor resection. In its sample, this clonotype was seen many times. TCRdb passed the 5' RACE reads through MiXCR, listing each CDR3 protein once. The sample lists 20,000 to 25,000 distinct CDR3 sequences, 4.6% occurring once. This clonotype was sampled from a male donor with early-stage non-small cell lung cancer. The specimen was PBMCs, collected at surgery.

The CDR3 protein is CSVLRAGGKETQYF. The DNA of the CDR3 is TGCAGCGTCTTAAGGGCGGGGGGGAAAGAGACCCAGTACTTC. The genes are TRBV29-1 and TRBJ2-5; TRBD2 matches 9 bases. The germline V gene encodes CDR1 SQVTM and CDR2 ANQGSEA. The trim removed 6 bases at V and 3 bases at J, leaving 8 bases unmatched. The CDR3 is 14 amino acids. Full variable domain (remainder filled in from reference TRBV29-1 and TRBJ2-5): SAVISQKPSRDICQRGTSLTIQCQVDSQVTMMFWYRQQPGQSLTLIATANQGSEATYESGFVIDKFPISRPNLTFSTLTVSNMSPEDSSIYLCSVLRAGGKETQYFGPGTRLLVL.